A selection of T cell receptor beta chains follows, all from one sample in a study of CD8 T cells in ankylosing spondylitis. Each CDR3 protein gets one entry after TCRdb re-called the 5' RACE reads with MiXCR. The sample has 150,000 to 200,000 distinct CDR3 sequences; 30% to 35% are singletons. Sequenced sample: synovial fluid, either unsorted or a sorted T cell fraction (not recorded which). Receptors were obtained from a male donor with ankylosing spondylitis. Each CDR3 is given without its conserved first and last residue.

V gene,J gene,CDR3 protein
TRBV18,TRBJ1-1,ASSPGRRASNTEAF
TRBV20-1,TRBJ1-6,SARDSYNSPLH
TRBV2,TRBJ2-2,ASRELTSNTGELF
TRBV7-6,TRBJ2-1,ASSLVIAGWSEQF
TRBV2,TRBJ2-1,ASKVGPYNEQF
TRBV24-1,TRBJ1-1,ATSGPAGTGGAVTEAF
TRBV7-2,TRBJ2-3,ASSLGNRGLRTDTQY
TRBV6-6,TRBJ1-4,ASSFPARGKLF
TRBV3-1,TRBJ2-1,ASSPMGGEQF
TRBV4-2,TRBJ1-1,ASSQDTGGNTEAF
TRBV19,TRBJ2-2,ASSPVSQRGDTGELF
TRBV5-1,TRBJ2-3,ASSLQEYSSTDTQY
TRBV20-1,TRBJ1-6,SAREVLWNSPLH
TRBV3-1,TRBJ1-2,ASSWTENYGYT
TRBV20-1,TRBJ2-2,SAPWAGELF
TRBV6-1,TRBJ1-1,ASRVTGVDGKAF
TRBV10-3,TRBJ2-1,AISESKTSTDNEQF
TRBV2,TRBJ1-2,ASSGQPDYGYT
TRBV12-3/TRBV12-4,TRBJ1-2,ASSSGQGRGYT
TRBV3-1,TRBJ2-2,ASSLYRDRGNTGELF
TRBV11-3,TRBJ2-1,ASNPGQGATYNEQF
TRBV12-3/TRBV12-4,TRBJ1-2,ASTPHGTYGYT
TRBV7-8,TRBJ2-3,ASSFTSRSDTQY
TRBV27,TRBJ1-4,ASSPRTGENEKLF
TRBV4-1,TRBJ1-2,ASSQTGTGGNYGYT
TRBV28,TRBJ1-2,ASSPGTGVSGGYT
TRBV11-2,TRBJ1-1,ASSLGQGPTQRWAF
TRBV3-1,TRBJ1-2,ASSNSRDRLNYGYT
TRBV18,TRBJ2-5,ASSPLRQVETQY
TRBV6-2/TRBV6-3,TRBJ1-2,ASSYGDGLSGGYT
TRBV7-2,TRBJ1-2,ASSFGALNNYGYT
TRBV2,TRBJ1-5,ASSEGWTGSNQPQH
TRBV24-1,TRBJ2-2,ATEGQGYTGELF
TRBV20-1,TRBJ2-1,SAGLASYNEQF
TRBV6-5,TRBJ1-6,ASSYSGALSSYNSPLH
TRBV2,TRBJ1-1,ASITSNRVTEAF
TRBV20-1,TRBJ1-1,SATGQTPEAF
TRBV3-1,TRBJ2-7,ASSFGLDEQY
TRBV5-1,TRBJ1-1,ASSSGDRSPNTEAF
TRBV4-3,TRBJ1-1,ASSQGIQGDTEAF
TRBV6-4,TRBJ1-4,ASSDGCGDLREKLF
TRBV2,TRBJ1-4,ASSGFAGPV
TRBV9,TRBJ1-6,ASSLTYEVGRSSPLH
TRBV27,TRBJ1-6,ASSPDAANSPLH
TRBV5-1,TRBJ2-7,ASSLETGRVYEQY